This entry describes one TCR beta chain. Authors' data handling: The authors estimated nucleated cell counts from reference gene primer amplification. Assay: immunoSEQ multiplex PCR; the TCRdb copy retains only in-frame clones and omits some. Clone size and V and J calls were adopted from that table, with D and trimming inferred from the DNA. This sample has 150,000 to 200,000 clones, with roughly 90% found just once. This sample is part of a study of blood T cell repertoires in COVID-19. Study in general: Donors in the United States, Italy and Spain gave samples during acute or convalescent COVID-19. PBMCs, B-cell-depleted T cells, or T cells were the source of the cDNA or gDNA that made up the material.

Unmatched junction bases numbered 0, after V lost 8 bases and J lost 6 bases. The CDR3 covers 11 residues. Germline values: CDR1 LNHDA, CDR2 SQIVND (reference sequence). Sequenced input: peripheral blood. The TCR sequence derives from a man between 60 and 70 years old with acute or convalescent COVID-19. V is TRBV19 and J is TRBJ2-2; 7 bases are a match to TRBD1. The CDR3 spells CASDRAGELFF. CDR3 sequence (DNA): TGTGCCAGTGACAGGGCCGGGGAGCTGTTTTTT.